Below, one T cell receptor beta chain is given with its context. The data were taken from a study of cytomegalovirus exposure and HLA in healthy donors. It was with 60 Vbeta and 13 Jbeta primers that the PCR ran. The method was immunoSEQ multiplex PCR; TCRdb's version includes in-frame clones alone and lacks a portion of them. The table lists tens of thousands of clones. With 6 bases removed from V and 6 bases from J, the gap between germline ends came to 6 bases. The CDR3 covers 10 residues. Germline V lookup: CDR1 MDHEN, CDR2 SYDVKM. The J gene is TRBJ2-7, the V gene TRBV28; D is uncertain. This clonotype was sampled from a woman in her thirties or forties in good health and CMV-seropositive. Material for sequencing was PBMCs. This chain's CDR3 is CASSTVEQYF. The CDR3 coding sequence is TGTGCCAGCAGCACAGTCGAGCAGTACTTC.